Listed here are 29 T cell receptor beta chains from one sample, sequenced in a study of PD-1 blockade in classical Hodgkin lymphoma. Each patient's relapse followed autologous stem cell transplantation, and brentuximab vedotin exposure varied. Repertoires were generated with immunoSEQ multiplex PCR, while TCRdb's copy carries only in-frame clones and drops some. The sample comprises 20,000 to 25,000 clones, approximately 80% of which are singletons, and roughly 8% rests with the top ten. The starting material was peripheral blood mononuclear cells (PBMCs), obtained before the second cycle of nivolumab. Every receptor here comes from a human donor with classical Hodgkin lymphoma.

The chain's CDR3 is CASRILAGGPYTQYF. CDR3 bases: TGTGCCAGCAGAATTCTAGCGGGAGGGCCATATACGCAGTATTTT. The gene calls are TRBV2 and TRBJ2-3, with TRBD2 identical over 12 bases. Looked up from germline, CDR1 is SNHLY and CDR2 is FYNNEI. V lost 6 bases and J lost 7; bases outside the gene matches: 8. This CDR3 region has 15 residues.

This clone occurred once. The CDR3 DNA follows: TGTGCCAGCGTAGGGGGCCACGGCCTAGGGGGCACCATATATTTT. This gives the protein CASVGGHGLGGTIYF. The chain joins TRBV6-6 to TRBJ1-3; 7 bases align to TRBD1. This CDR3 contains 15 residues. Trimming removed 8 bases from V and 9 bases from J; junction bases left unmatched: 16. Germline CDR1 MNHNY, CDR2 SVGAGI (reference sequence).

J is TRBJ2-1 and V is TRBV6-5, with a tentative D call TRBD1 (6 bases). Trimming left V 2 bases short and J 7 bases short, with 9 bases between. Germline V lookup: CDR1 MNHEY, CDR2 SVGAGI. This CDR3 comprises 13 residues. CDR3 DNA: TGTGCCAGCAGTTACGCCAGGGGAAATGAGCAGTTCTTC. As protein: CASSYARGNEQFF.

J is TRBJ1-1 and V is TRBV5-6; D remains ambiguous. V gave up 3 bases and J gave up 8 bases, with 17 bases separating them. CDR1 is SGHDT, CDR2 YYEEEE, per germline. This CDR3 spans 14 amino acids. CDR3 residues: CASSSIRTLQEAFF. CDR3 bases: TGTGCCAGCAGCTCGATACGAACGTTACAGGAAGCTTTCTTT.

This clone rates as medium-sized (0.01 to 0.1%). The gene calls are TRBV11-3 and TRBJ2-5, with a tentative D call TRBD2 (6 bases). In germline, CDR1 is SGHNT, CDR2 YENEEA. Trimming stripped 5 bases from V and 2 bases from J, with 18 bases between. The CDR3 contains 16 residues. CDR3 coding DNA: TGTGCCAGCAGCCCCCGCTCCGGGAGTAATCAAGAGACCCAGTACTTC. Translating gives CASSPRSGSNQETQYF.

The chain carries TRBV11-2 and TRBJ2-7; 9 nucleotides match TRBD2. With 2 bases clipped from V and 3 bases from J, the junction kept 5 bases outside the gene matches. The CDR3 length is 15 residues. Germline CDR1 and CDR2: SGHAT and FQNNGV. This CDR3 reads CASSLSLAGHYEQYF. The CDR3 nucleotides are TGTGCCAGCAGCTTAAGTCTAGCGGGGCACTACGAGCAGTACTTC.

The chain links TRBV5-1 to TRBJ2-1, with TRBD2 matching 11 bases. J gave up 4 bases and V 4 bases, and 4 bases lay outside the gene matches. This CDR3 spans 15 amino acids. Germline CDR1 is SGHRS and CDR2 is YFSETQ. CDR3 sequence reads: CASSTGTSGYNEQFF. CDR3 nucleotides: TGCGCCAGCAGCACTGGGACTAGCGGTTACAATGAGCAGTTCTTC.

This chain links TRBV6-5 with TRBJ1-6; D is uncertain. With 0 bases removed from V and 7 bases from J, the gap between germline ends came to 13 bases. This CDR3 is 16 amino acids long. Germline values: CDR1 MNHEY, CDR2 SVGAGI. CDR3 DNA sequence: TGTGCCAGCAGTTACTCGTCGGATCCTAGAAATTCACCCCTCCACTTT. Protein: CASSYSSDPRNSPLHF.

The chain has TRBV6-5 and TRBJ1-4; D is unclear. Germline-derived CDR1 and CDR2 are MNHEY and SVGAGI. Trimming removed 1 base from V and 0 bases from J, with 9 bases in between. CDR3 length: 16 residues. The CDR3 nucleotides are TGTGCCAGCAGTTACTTCGCTGGGGCAACTAATGAAAAACTGTTTTTT. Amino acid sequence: CASSYFAGATNEKLFF.

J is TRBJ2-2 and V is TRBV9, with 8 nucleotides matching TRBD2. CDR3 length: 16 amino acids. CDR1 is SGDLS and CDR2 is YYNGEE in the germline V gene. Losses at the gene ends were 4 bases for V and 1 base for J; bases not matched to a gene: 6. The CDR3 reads CASSLPSGLNTGELFF. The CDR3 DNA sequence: TGTGCCAGCAGCCTCCCTAGCGGGCTGAACACCGGGGAGCTGTTTTTT.

CDR3: CASRGAVGGNTQYF. The CDR3 nucleotides read TGCGCCAGCAGGGGCGCGGTCGGAGGGAATACGCAGTATTTT. J is TRBJ2-3 and V is TRBV4-1, with a tentative D call TRBD2 (6 bases). Germline values: CDR1 MGHRA, CDR2 YSYEKL. Between the trimmed V and J ends, which lost 6 bases and 7 bases, there was a span of 17 bases. This CDR3 is built from 14 residues.

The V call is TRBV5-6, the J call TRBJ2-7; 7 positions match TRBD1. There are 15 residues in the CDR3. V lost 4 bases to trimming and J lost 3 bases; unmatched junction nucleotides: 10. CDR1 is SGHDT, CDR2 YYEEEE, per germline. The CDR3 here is CASSPAGGQHYEQYF. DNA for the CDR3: TGTGCCAGCAGCCCGGCAGGGGGACAGCACTACGAGCAGTACTTC.

As DNA, the CDR3 is TGCAGCGTTGGCCAGGGGGCCGACGAGCAGTACTTC. Protein: CSVGQGADEQYF. This chain connects TRBV29-1 to TRBJ2-7, with 8 bases lining up with TRBD1. CDR3 size: 12 residues. Germline CDR1 SQVTM, CDR2 ANQGSEA. V lost 4 bases, J lost 5 bases, and 4 bases stayed unmatched.

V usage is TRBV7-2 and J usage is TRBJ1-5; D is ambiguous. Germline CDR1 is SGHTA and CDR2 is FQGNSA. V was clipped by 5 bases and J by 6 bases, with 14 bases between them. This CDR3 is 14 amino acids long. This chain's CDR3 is CASSQDPLTQPQHF. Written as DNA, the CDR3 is TGTGCCAGCAGCCAGGACCCGCTAACTCAGCCCCAGCATTTT.

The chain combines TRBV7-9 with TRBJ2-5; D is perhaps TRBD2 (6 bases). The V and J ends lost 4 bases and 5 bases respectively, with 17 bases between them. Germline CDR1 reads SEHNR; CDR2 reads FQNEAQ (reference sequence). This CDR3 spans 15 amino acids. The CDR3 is CASSYLGRGEETQYF. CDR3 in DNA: TGTGCCAGCAGCTACCTCGGGAGAGGGGAGGAGACCCAGTACTTC.

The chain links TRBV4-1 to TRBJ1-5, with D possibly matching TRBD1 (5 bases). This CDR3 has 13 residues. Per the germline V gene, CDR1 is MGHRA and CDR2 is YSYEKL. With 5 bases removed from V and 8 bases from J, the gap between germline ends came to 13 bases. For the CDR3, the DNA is TGCGCCAGCAGCTTACGCAGGGCCGAGCCCCAGCATTTT. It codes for CASSLRRAEPQHF.

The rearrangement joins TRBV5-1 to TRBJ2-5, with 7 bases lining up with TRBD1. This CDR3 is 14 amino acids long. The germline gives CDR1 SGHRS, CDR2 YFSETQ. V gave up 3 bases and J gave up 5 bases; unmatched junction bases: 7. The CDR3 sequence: CASSSTGPGETQYF. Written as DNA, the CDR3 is TGCGCCAGCAGCTCGACAGGGCCCGGCGAGACCCAGTACTTC.

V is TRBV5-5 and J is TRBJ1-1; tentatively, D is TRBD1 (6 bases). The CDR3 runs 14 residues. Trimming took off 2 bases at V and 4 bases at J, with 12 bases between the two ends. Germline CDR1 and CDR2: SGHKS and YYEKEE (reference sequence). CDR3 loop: CASSLEGGPTEAFF. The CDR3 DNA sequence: TGTGCCAGCAGCTTAGAGGGGGGGCCCACTGAAGCTTTCTTT.

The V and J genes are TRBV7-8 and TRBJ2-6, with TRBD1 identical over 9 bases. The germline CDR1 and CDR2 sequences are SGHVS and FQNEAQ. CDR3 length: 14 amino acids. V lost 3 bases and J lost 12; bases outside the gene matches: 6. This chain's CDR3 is CASSFTGTGPVLTF. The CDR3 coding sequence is TGTGCCAGCAGCTTCACCGGGACAGGGCCCGTCCTGACTTTC. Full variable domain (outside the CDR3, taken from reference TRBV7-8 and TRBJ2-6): GAGVSQSPRYKVAKRGQDVALRCDPISGHVSLFWYQQALGQGPEFLTYFQNEAQLDKSGLPSDRFFAERPEGSVSTLKIQRTQQEDSAVYLCASSFTGTGPVLTFGAGSRLTVL.

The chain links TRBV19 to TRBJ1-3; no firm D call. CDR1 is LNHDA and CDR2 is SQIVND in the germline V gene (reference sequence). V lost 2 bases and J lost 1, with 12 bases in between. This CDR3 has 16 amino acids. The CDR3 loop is CASSISGPGSGNTIYF. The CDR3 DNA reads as TGTGCCAGTAGTATATCTGGGCCGGGGTCTGGAAACACCATATATTTT.

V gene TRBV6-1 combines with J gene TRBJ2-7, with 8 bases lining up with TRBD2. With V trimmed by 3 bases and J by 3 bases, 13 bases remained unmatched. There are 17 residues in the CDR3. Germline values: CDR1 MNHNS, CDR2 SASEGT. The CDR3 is CASSDGRGSNFIYEQYF. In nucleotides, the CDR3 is TGTGCCAGCAGTGACGGGAGGGGAAGTAACTTTATCTACGAGCAGTACTTC.

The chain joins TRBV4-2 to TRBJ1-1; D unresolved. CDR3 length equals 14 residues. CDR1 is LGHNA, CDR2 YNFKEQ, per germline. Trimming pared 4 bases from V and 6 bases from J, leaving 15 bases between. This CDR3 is CASSPSPDNSEAFF. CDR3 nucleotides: TGTGCCAGCAGCCCCTCTCCTGACAATTCTGAAGCTTTCTTT.

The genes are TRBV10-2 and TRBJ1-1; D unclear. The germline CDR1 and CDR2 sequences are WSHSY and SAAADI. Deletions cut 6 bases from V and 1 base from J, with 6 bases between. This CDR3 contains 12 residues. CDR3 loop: CASRPENTEAFF. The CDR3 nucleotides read TGCGCCAGCAGGCCGGAGAACACTGAAGCTTTCTTT.

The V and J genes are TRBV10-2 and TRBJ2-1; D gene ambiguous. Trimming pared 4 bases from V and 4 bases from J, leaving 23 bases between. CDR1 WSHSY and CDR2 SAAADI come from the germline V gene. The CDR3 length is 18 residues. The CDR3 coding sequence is TGCGCCAGCAGTGGGTGGGCCGAGTGGCCTGGGGTTTACAATGAGCAGTTCTTC. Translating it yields CASSGWAEWPGVYNEQFF.

The CDR3 protein is CATQREGHYEQYF. The CDR3 DNA is TGTGCCACCCAGCGGGAGGGTCACTACGAGCAGTACTTC. This sequence joins TRBV2 and TRBJ2-7, with 10 nucleotides matching TRBD2. Germline V gives CDR1 SNHLY, CDR2 FYNNEI. The CDR3 has 13 residues. V lost 10 bases to trimming and J lost 3 bases; unmatched junction nucleotides: 6.

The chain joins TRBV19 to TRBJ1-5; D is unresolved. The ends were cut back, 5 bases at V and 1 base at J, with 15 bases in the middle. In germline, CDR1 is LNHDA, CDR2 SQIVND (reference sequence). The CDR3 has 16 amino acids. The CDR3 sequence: CASSRLGPASNQPQHF. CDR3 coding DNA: TGTGCCAGTAGTCGGTTAGGGCCCGCCAGCAATCAGCCCCAGCATTTT.

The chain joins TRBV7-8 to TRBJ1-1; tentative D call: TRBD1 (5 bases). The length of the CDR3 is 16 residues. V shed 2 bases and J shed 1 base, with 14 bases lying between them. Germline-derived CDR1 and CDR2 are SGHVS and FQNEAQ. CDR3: CASSLSRRGANTEAFF. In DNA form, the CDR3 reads TGTGCCAGCAGCTTATCTCGGCGAGGGGCGAACACTGAAGCTTTCTTT.

DNA of the CDR3: TGTGCCAGCAGCCCTCGGGACTCGGGTGGAAACACCATATATTTT. Amino acid sequence: CASSPRDSGGNTIYF. This chain joins TRBV7-9 and TRBJ1-3; tentative D call: TRBD1 (5 bases). The CDR3 sequence is 15 residues long. V lost 5 bases, J lost 3 bases, and 14 bases lay in between. CDR1 SEHNR and CDR2 FQNEAQ come from the germline V gene (reference sequence). The whole variable domain, filled in from reference TRBV7-9 and TRBJ1-3, reads DTGVSQNPRHKITKRGQNVTFRCDPISEHNRLYWYRQTLGQGPEFLTYFQNEAQLEKSRLLSDRFSAERPKGSFSTLEIQRTEQGDSAMYLCASSPRDSGGNTIYFGEGSWLTVV.

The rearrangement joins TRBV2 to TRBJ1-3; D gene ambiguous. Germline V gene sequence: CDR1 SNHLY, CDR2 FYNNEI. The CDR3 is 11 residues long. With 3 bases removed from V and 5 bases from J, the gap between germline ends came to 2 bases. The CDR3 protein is CASSERNTIYF. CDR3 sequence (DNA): TGTGCCAGCAGTGAGAGAAACACCATATATTTT.